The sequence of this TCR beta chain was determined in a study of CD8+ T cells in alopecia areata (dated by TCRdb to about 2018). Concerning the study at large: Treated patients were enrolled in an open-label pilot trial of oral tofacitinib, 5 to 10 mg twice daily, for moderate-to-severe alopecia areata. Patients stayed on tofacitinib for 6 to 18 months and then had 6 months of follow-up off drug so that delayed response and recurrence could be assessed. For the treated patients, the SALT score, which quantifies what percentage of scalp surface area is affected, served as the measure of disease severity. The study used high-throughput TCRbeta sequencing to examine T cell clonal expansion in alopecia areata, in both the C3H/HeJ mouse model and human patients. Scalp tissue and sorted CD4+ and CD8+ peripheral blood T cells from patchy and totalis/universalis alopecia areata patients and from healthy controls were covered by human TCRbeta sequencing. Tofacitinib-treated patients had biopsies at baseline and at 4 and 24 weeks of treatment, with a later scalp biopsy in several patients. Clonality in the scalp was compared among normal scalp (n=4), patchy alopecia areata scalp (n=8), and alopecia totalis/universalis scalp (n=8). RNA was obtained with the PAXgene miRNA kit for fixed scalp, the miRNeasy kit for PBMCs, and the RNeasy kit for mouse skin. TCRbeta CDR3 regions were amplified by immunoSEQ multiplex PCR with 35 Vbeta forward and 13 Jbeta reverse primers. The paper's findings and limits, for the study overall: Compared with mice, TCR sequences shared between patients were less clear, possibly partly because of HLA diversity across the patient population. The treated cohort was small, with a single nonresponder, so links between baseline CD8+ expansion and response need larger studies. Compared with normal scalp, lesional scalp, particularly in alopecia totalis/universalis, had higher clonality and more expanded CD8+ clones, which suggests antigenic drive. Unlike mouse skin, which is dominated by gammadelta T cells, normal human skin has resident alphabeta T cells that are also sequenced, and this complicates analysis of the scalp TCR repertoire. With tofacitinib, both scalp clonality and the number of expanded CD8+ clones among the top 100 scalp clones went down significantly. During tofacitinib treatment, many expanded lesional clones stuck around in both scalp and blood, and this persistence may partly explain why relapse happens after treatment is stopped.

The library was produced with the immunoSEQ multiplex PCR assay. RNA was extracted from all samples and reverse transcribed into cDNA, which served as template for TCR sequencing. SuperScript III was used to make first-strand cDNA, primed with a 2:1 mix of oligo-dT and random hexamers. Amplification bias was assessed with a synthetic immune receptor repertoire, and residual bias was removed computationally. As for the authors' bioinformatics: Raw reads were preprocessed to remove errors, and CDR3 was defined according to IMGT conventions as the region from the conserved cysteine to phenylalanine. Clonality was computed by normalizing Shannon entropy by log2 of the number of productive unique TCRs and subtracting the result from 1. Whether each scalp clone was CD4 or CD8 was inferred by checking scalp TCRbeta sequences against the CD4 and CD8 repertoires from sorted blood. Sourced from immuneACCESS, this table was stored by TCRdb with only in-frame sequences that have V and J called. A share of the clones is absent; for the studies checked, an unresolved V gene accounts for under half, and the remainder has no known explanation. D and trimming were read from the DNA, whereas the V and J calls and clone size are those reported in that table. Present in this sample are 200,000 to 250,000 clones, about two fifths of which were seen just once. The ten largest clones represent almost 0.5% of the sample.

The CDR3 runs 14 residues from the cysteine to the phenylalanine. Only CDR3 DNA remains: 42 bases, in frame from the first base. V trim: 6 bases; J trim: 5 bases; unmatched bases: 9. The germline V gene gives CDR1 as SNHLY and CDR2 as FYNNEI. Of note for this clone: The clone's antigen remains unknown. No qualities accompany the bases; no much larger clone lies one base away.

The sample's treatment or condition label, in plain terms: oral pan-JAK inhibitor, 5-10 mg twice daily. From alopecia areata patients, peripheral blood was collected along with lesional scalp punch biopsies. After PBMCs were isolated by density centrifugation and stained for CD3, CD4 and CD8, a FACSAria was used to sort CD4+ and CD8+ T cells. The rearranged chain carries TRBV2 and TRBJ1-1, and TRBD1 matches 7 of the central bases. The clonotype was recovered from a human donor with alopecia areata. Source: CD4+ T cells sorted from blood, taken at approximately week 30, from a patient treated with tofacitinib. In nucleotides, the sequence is TGTGCCAGCAGCATCGACAGGGTGTGGACTGAAGCTTTCTTT. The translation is CASSIDRVWTEAFF.